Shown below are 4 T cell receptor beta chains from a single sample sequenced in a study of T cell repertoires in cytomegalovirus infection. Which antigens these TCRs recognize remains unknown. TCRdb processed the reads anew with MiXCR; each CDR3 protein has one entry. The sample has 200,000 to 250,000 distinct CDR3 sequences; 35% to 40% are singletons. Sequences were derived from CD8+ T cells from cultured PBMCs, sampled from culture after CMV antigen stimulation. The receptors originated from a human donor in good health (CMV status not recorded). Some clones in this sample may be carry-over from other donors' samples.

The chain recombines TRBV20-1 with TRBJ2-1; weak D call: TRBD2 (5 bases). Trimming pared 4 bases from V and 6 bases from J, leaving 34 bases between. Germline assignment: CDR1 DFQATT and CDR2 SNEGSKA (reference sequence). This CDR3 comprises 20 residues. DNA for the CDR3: TGCAGTGCTACCCCGGACTCATTTGCCAGTTCGATTCATCCATCCAATGAGCAGTTCTTC. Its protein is CSATPDSFASSIHPSNEQFF.

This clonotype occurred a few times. CDR3 sequence (DNA): TGTGCCAGCAGTTCGGGACAGGGGGCAACAGATACGCAGTATTTT. Translated: CASSSGQGATDTQYF. The J gene is TRBJ2-3, the V gene TRBV28, with 12 positions matching TRBD1. The junction had 2 bases not matched to a gene; V was cut back by 4 bases and J by 3 bases. The CDR3 contains 15 residues. CDR1 and CDR2 from the germline V gene are MDHEN and SYDVKM.

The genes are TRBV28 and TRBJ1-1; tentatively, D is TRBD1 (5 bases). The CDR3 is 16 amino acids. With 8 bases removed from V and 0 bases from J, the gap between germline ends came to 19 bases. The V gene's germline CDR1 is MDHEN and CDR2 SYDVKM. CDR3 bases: TGTGCCAGCCCAGGGATACCGGGACTTTTGAACACTGAAGCTTTCTTT. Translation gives CASPGIPGLLNTEAFF.

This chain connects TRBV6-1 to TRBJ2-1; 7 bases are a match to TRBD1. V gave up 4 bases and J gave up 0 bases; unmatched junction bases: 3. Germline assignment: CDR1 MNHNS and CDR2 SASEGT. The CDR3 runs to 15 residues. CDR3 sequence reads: CASSAGQSSYNEQFF. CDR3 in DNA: TGTGCCAGCAGTGCGGGACAGAGCTCCTACAATGAGCAGTTCTTC.